A single sample is the source of the 3 T cell receptor beta chains below, sequenced in a study of blood T cells in healthy people across ages. The authors ran a second PCR of about 6 to 12 cycles using a sample-barcoded 5' primer and a J-beta primer mix. In TCRdb, the 5' RACE reads were re-called with MiXCR into one record per CDR3 protein. The sample has fewer than 1 million distinct CDR3 sequences, under 45% seen once. The material sequenced was blood. These receptors originate from a man aged 60 to 75 in good health.

Worth noting for this clonotype: Because the CDR3 is missing its conserved closing phenylalanine or tryptophan, this is likely a read error. The limits of the CDR3 on the DNA are not certain, so only TCRdb's listed CDR3 is given. This sequence joins TRBV20-1 and TRBJ2-3; the tabulated D call, TRBD2, remains unverified against the DNA. A total of 16 residues make up the CDR3, ends included. Germline V gene sequence: CDR1 DFQATT, CDR2 SNEGSKA (reference sequence). The chain's CDR3 is CSAPLAGGKITETQNL.

This chain connects TRBV12-3 or TRBV12-4 to TRBJ2-7; TRBD2 matches 12 bases. The CDR3 runs to 15 residues. Unmatched junction bases numbered 9, after V lost 5 bases and J lost 7 bases. The CDR3 loop is CASSTRLAGVSEQYF. CDR3 in DNA: TGTGCCAGCAGTACCCGACTAGCGGGGGTTAGTGAGCAGTACTTC.

This clonotype was seen a few times. The chain is built from TRBV20-1 and TRBJ2-7; D is unresolved. CDR1 and CDR2 (germline): DFQATT, SNEGSKA (reference sequence). V lost 0 bases, J lost 2 bases, and 11 bases lay in between. CDR3 length equals 14 residues. The CDR3 region is CSARDSAATYEQYF. As DNA, the CDR3 is TGCAGTGCTAGAGATTCGGCAGCCACCTACGAGCAGTACTTC.